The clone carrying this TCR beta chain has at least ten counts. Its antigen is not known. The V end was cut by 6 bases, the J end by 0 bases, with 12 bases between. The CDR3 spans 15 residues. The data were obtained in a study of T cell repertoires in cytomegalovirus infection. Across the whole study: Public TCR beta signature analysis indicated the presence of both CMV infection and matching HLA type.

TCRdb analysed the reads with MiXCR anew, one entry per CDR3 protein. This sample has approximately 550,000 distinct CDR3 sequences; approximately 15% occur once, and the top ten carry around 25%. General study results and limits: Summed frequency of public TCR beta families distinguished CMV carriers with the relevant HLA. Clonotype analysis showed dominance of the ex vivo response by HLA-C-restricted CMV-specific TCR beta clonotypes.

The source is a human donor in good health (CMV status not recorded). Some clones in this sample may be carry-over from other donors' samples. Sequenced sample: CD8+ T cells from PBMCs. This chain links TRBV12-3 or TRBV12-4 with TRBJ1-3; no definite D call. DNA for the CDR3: TGTGCCAGCAGGCTCCGGGCCAACTCTGGAAACACCATATATTTT. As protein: CASRLRANSGNTIYF.